The rows below give T cell receptor beta chains drawn from one sample of a study of regulatory T cells in long-lasting Graves disease. Each CDR3 protein gets one entry after TCRdb re-called the multiplex PCR reads with MiXCR. There are hundreds of thousands of distinct CDR3 sequences in the sample; about 16% occur only once, and around a sixth lies in the top ten. The same sample was also studied in work on T cells in Graves' hyperthyroidism and ophthalmopathy.

The starting material was peripheral blood mononuclear cells (PBMCs), obtained at new diagnosis, from a patient treated with antithyroid drugs. The origin of the receptors is a woman aged 25-40 years with Graves disease. CDR3s include the opening cysteine and the closing phenylalanine or tryptophan. The size of a clone is reported for some rows only, either as once, few or many, or as a class for expanded clones.

>TRBJ2-5|few|TRBV12-3/TRBV12-4|17
CASSPSRGRGQQETQYF
>TRBJ2-7|few|TRBV29-1|17
CSVEESSFQGGHYEQYF
>TRBJ2-7|.|TRBV4-1|16
CASSQETSGRRNEQYF
>TRBJ1-1|.|TRBV7-8|15
CASSLMVGQSTEAFF
>TRBJ2-7|once|TRBV20-1|15
CSARQGTKPPYEQYF
>TRBJ1-4|few|TRBV28|17
CASGAGVWSGGNEKLFF
>TRBJ2-3|many|TRBV27|14
CASSSGFKADTQYF
>TRBJ2-1|many|TRBV11-1|13
CASSRPRPGEQFF
>TRBJ2-1|many|TRBV28|15
CASSSGGQNYNEQFF
>TRBJ1-5|many|TRBV20-1|15
CSVRGVALSNQPQHF
>TRBJ2-3|many|TRBV7-9|18
CASSYWPSGATSTDTQYF
>TRBJ1-1|many|TRBV6-1|13
CASSEARMRGAFF
>.|few|TRBV25-1|12
CASSPQHLELFF
>TRBJ2-2|few|TRBV7-2|20
CASSQRPGLAGVGDTGELFF
>TRBJ1-2|many|TRBV7-8|13
CASSLDINYGYTF